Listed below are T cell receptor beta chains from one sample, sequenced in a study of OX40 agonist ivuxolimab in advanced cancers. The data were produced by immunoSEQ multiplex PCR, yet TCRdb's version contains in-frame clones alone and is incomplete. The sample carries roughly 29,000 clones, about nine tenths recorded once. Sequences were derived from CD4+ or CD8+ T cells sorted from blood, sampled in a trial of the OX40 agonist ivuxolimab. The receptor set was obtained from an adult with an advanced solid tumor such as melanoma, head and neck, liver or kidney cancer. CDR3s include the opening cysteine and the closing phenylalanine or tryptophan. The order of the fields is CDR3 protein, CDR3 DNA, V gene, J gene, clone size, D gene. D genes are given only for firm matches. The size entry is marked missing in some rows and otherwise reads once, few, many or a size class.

CASRGRLAGVPAYEQYF,TGTGCCAGCAGGGGGAGACTAGCGGGAGTTCCCGCCTACGAGCAGTACTTC,TRBV27,TRBJ2-7,-,TRBD2
CASSIPQSITYNEQFF,TGTGCCAGTAGTATCCCTCAATCGATAACCTACAATGAGCAGTTCTTC,TRBV19,TRBJ2-1,-,-
CASSAGRLLYYNEQFF,TGTGCCAGCAGTGCGGGTAGGCTATTATACTACAATGAGCAGTTCTTC,TRBV2,TRBJ2-1,-,-
CASSQEGYNEQFF,TGTGCCAGCAGCCAGGAGGGCTACAATGAGCAGTTCTTC,TRBV6-5,TRBJ2-1,once,-
CASSPRTGTHNEQFF,TGTGCCAGCTCACCACGAACAGGGACACACAATGAGCAGTTCTTC,TRBV18,TRBJ2-1,-,-
CARSPHQWTEKETQYF,TGTGCCAGAAGCCCCCACCAATGGACAGAAAAAGAGACCCAGTACTTC,TRBV5-3,TRBJ2-5,-,-
CAISDDGPHTGELFF,TGTGCCATCAGTGATGACGGGCCCCACACCGGGGAGCTGTTTTTT,TRBV10-3,TRBJ2-2,-,-
CASGLWTGNQPQHF,TGTGCTAGTGGTTTGTGGACAGGCAATCAGCCCCAGCATTTT,TRBV12-5,TRBJ1-5,few,-
CASSLWGLDEQYF,TGTGCCAGCAGCTTGTGGGGTCTCGACGAGCAGTACTTC,TRBV5-5,TRBJ2-7,once,-
CASSLFGGSSYNEQFF,TGTGCCAGCAGTTTATTCGGCGGCTCTTCCTACAATGAGCAGTTCTTC,TRBV27,TRBJ2-1,-,-
CASSSTGSGGNQPQHF,TGCGCCAGCAGTTCTACAGGGTCGGGGGGCAATCAGCCCCAGCATTTT,TRBV10-2,TRBJ1-5,-,-
CASSPGRNTEAFF,TGTGCCAGCAGCCCGGGTCGGAACACTGAAGCTTTCTTT,TRBV27,TRBJ1-1,-,-
CASSLTTSGSYNEQFF,TGTGCCAGCAGCCTCACGACTAGCGGCTCCTACAATGAGCAGTTCTTC,TRBV7-8,TRBJ2-1,-,TRBD2
CASSSPQGLITDTQYF,TGTGCCAGCAGCTCACCCCAGGGACTGATCACAGATACGCAGTATTTT,TRBV7-2,TRBJ2-3,-,-
CASSQVYVAEQFF,TGTGCCAGCAGCCAAGTTTACGTAGCTGAGCAGTTCTTC,TRBV14,TRBJ2-1,once,-
CASSLVAAEGDEQYF,TGTGCCAGCAGCTTGGTGGCGGCTGAGGGGGACGAGCAGTACTTC,TRBV5-4,TRBJ2-7,once,-
CASSQEETENYEQYF,TGTGCCAGCAGCCAAGAAGAAACGGAAAACTACGAGCAGTACTTC,TRBV7-9,TRBJ2-7,-,-
CATAGGFRGNEQYF,TGTGCCACAGCAGGGGGCTTCAGGGGGAACGAGCAGTACTTC,TRBV27,TRBJ2-7,-,TRBD1
CASSFGRGTAFGQFF,TGTGCCAGCAGCTTCGGGAGAGGGACGGCGTTTGGGCAGTTCTTC,TRBV11-3,TRBJ2-1,-,-
CASSPVGDLRESYEQYF,TGTGCCAGCTCACCGGTGGGCGACTTAAGGGAGTCCTACGAGCAGTACTTC,TRBV18,TRBJ2-7,once,-
CASSLLGSTGELFF,TGTGCCAGCAGTTTACTGGGGAGCACCGGGGAGCTGTTTTTT,TRBV27,TRBJ2-2,-,-
CASSPRRRMYEQYF,TGTGCCAGCAGCCCTCGACGTAGGATGTACGAGCAGTACTTC,TRBV27,TRBJ2-7,-,-
CASSSGTGWETQYF,TGTGCCAGCAGTTCCGGGACAGGGTGGGAGACCCAGTACTTC,TRBV6-5,TRBJ2-5,-,TRBD1
CASSQDLRVTYNEQFF,TGCGCCAGCAGCCAAGATCTGCGGGTCACCTACAATGAGCAGTTCTTC,TRBV4-3,TRBJ2-1,-,-
CASSFPGQWGRGYGYTF,TGTGCCAGCAGCTTCCCGGGACAGTGGGGACGGGGCTATGGCTACACCTTC,TRBV13,TRBJ1-2,once,TRBD1
CASSLGVGRSGAGQFF,TGTGCCAGCAGCTTAGGCGTCGGCCGGTCGGGAGCGGGGCAGTTCTTC,TRBV11-3,TRBJ2-1,-,-
CASSLDAGVEGNTIYF,TGTGCCAGCAGCTTAGATGCAGGGGTAGAAGGAAACACCATATATTTT,TRBV7-2,TRBJ1-3,-,-